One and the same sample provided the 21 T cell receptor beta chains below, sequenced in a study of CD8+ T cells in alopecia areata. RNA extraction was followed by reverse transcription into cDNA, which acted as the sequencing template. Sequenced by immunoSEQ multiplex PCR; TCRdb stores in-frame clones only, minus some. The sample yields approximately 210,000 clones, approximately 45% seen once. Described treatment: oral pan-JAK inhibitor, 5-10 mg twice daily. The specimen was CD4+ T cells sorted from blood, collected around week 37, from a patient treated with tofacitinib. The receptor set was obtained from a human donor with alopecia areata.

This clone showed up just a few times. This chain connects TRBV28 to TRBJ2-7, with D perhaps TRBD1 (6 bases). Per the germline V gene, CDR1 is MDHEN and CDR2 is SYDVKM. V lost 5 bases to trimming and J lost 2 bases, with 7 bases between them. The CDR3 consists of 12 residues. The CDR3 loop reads CASSQGTYEQYF. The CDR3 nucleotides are TGTGCCAGCAGTCAGGGGACCTACGAGCAGTACTTC.

CDR3 DNA: TGTGCCACCGGGCGGAGGGAACAAGAGACCCAGTACTTC. It encodes CATGRREQETQYF. V and J are TRBV10-3 and TRBJ2-5; D may be TRBD2 (6 bases). V shed 10 bases and J shed 2 bases, with 14 bases lying between them. The CDR3 has 13 amino acids. Per the germline V gene, CDR1 is ENHRY and CDR2 is SYGVKD.

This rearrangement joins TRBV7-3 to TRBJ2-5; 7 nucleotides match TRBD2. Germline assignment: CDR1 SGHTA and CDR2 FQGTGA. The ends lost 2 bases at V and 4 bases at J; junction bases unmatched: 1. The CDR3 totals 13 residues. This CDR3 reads CASSLGLGETQYF. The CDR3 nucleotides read TGTGCCAGCAGCTTAGGACTAGGAGAGACCCAGTACTTC.

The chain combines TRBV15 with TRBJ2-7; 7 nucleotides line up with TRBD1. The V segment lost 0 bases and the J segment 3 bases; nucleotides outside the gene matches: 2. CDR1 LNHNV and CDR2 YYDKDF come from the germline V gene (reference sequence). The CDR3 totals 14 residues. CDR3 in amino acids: CATSRETGNYEQYF. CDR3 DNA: TGTGCCACCAGCAGAGAGACAGGGAACTACGAGCAGTACTTC.

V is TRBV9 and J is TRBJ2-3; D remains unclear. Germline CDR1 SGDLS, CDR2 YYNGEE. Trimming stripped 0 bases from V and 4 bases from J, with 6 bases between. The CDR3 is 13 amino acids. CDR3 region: CASSVGLADTQYF. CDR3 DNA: TGTGCCAGCAGCGTAGGTTTGGCAGATACGCAGTATTTT.

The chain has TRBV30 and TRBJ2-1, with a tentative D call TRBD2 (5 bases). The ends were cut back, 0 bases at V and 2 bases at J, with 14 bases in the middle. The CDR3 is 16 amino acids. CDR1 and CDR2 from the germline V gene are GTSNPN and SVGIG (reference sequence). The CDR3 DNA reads TGTGCCTGGAGTGTAATAGGCGGGCGGGCCTACAATGAGCAGTTCTTC. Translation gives CAWSVIGGRAYNEQFF.

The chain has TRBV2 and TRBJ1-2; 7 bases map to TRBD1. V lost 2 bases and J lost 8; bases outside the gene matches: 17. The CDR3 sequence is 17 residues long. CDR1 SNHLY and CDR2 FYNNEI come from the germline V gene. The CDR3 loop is CASSERSSGTALEGYTF. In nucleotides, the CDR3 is TGTGCCAGCAGTGAACGGTCGTCGGGGACAGCCCTCGAAGGCTACACCTTC.

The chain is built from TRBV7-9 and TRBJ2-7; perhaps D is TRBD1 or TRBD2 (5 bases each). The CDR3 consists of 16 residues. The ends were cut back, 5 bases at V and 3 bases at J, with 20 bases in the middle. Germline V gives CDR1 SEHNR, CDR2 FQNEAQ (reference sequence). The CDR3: CASSRGGAALLYEQYF. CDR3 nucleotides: TGTGCCAGCAGCCGGGGCGGAGCGGCACTTCTCTACGAGCAGTACTTC.

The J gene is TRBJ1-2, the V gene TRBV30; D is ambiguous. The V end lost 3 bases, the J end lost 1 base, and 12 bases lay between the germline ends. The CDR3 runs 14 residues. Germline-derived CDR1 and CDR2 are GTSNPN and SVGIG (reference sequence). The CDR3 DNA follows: TGTGCCTGGAGGACCGAGGGTCATAACTATGGCTACACCTTC. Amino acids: CAWRTEGHNYGYTF.

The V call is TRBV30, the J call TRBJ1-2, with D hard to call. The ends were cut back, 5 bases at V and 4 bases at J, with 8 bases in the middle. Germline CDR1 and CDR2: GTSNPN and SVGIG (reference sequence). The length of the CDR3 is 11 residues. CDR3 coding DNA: TGTGCCTGGGAAAACAGCTATGGCTACACCTTC. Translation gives CAWENSYGYTF.

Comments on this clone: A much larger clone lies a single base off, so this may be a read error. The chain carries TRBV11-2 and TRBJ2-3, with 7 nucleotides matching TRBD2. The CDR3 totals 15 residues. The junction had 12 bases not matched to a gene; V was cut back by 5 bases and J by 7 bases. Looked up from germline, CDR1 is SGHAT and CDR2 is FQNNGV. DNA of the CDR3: TGTGCCAGCAGCCACGGGGCGGGAGTACCATATACGCAGTATTTT. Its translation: CASSHGAGVPYTQYF.

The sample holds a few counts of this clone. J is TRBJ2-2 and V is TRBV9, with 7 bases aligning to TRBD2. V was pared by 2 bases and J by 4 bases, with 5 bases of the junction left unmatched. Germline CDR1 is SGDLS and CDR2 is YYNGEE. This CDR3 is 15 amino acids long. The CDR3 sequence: CASSVGERGTGELFF. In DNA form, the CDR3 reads TGTGCCAGCAGCGTTGGGGAGCGGGGCACCGGGGAGCTGTTTTTT.

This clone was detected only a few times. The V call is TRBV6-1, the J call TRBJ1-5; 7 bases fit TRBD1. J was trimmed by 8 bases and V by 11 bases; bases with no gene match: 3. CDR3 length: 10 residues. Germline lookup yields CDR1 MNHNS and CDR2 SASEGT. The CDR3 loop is CAVQGEPQHF. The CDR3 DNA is TGTGCCGTGCAGGGGGAGCCCCAGCATTTT.

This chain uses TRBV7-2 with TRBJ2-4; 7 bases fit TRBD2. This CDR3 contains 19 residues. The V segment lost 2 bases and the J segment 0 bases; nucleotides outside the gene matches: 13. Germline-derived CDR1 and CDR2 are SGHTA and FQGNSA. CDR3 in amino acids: CASSLRPPLARLAKNIQYF. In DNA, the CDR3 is TGTGCCAGCAGCTTAAGGCCCCCACTAGCGCGACTAGCCAAAAACATTCAGTACTTC.

The CDR3 DNA reads TGTGCCAGCAGCTTAGCGGTAGCGGGATCAGAGACCCAGTACTTC. As protein: CASSLAVAGSETQYF. This chain uses TRBV7-9 with TRBJ2-5; TRBD2 matches 8 bases. CDR3 length equals 15 residues. Germline CDR1 and CDR2: SEHNR and FQNEAQ (reference sequence). J lost 4 bases, V lost 0 bases, and 4 bases had no gene match.

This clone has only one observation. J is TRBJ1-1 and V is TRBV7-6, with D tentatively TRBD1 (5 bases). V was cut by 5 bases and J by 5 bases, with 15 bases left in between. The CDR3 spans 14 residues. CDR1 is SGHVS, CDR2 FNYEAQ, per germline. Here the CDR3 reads CASSPRGIRTEAFF. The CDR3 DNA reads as TGTGCCAGCAGCCCTAGGGGTATTAGGACTGAAGCTTTCTTT.

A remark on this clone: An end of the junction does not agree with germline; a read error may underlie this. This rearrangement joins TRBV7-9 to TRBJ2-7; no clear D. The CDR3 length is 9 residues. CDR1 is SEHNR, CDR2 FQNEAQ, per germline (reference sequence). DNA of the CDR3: TGTGCCAGCAGCTTAGATGACGACTTC. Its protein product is CASSLDDDF. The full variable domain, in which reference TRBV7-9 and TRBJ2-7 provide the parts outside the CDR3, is DTGVSQNPRHKITKRGQNVTFRCDPISEHNRLYWYRQTLGQGPEFLTYFQNEAQLEKSRLLSDRFSAERPKGSFSTLEIQRTEQGDSAMYLCASSLDDDFGPGTRLTVT.

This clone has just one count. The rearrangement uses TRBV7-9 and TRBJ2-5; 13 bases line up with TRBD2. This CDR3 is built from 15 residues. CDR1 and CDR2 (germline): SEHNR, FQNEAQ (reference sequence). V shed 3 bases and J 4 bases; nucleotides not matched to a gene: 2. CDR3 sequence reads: CASSFWTSGRETQYF. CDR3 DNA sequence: TGTGCCAGCAGCTTTTGGACTAGCGGGAGAGAGACCCAGTACTTC.

The CDR3 DNA sequence: TGTGCCAGCAGCTTTCGGGGCGGGATACAAGAGACCCAGTACTTC. Residues: CASSFRGGIQETQYF. The V call is TRBV7-9, the J call TRBJ2-5; weak D call: TRBD2 (6 bases). The CDR3 extends over 15 amino acids. Trimming shortened V by 3 bases and J by 2 bases, and 13 bases separated the two germline ends. The V gene's germline CDR1 is SEHNR and CDR2 FQNEAQ (reference sequence).

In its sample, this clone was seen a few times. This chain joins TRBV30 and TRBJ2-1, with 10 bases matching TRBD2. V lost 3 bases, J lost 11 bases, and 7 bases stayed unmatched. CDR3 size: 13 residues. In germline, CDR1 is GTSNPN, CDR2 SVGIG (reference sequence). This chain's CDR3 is CAWSLGTSAKQFF. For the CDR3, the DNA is TGTGCCTGGAGCCTAGGGACTAGCGCTAAGCAGTTCTTC.

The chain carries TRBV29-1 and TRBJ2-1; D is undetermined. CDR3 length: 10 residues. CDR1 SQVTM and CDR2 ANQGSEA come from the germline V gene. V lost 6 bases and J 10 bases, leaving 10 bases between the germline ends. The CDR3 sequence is CSVTLLEQFF. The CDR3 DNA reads TGCAGCGTCACTCTGTTAGAGCAGTTCTTC.